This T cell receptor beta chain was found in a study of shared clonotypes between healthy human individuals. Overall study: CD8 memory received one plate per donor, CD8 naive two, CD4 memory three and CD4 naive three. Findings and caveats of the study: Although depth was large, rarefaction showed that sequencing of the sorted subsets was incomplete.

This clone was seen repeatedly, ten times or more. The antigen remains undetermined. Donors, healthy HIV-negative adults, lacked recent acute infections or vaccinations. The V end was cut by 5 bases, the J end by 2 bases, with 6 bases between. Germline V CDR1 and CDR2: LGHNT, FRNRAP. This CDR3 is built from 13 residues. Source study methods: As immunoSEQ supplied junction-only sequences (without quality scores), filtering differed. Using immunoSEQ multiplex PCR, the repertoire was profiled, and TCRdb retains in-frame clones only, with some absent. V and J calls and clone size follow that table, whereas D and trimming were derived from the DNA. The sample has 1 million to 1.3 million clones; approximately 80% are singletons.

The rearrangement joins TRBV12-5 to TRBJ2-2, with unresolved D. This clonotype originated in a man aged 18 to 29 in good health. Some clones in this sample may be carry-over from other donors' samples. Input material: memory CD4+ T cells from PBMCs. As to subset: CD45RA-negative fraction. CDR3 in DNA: TGTGCTAGTGGTCCTTCAAACACCGGGGAGCTGTTTTTT. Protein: CASGPSNTGELFF.